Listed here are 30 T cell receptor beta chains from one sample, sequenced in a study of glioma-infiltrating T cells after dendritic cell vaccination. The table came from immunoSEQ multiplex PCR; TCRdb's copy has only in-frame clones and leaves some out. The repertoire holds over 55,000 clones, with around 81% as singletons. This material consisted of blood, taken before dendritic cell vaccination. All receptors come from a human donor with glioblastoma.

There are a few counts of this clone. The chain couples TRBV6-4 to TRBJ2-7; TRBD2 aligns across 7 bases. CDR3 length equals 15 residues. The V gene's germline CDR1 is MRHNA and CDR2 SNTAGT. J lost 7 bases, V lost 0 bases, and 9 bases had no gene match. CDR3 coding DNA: TGTGCCAGCAGTGACTCCGCGGGACCCGGGGGGGAGCAGTACTTC. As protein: CASSDSAGPGGEQYF.

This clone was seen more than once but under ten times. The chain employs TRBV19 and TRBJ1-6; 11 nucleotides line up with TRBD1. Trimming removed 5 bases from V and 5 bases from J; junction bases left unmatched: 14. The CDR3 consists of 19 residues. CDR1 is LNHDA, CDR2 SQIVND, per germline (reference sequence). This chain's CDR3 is CASSFEGQGDLLDNSPLHF. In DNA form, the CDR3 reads TGTGCCAGTAGTTTTGAGGGACAGGGGGACCTTCTGGATAATTCACCCCTCCACTTT.

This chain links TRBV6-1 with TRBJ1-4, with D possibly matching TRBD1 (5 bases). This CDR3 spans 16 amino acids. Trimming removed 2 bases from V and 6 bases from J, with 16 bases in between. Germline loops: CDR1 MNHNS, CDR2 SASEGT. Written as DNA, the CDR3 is TGTGCCAGCAGTGAAAAGGAGGGCGGGGGTGATGAAAAACTGTTTTTT. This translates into CASSEKEGGGDEKLFF.

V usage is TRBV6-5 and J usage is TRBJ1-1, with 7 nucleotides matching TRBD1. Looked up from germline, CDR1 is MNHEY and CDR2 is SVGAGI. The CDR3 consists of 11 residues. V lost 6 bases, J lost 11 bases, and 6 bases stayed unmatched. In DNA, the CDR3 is TGTGCCAGCAGGATACAGGGGTTGGCTTTCTTT. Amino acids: CASRIQGLAFF.

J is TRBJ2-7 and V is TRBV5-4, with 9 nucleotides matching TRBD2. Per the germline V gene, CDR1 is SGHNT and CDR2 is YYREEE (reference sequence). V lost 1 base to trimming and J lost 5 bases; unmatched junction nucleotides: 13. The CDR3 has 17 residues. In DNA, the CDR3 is TGTGCCAGCAGCTTGAACTCCGGAGCGGGGGGATTGAACGAGCAGTACTTC. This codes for CASSLNSGAGGLNEQYF.

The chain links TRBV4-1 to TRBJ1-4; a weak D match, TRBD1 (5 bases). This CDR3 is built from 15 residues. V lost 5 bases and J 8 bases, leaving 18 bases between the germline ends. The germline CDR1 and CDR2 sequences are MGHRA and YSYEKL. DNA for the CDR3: TGCGCCAGCAGCAAAAGCATGCAGGGAAGGGAAAAACTGTTTTTT. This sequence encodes CASSKSMQGREKLFF.

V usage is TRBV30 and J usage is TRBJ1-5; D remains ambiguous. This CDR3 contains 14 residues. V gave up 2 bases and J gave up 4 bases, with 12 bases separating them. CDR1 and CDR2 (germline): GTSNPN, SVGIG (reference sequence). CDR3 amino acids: CAWSSSLLNQPQHF. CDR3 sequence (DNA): TGTGCCTGGAGTAGTTCACTTTTGAATCAGCCCCAGCATTTT.

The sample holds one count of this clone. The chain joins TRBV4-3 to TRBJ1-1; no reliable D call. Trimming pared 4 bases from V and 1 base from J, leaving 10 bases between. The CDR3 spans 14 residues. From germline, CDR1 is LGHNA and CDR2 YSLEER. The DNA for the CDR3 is TGCGCCAGCAGCCCCCCGACGGGGAACACTGAAGCTTTCTTT. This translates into CASSPPTGNTEAFF.

The CDR3 sequence: CASSYIAGASNIQYF. The CDR3 DNA sequence: TGTGCCAGCAGTTATATAGCGGGGGCGTCAAACATTCAGTACTTC. The gene calls are TRBV6-5 and TRBJ2-4, with 9 bases aligning to TRBD2. J gave up 6 bases and V 3 bases, and 6 bases lay outside the gene matches. The CDR3 sequence is 15 residues long. Germline-derived CDR1 and CDR2 are MNHEY and SVGAGI.

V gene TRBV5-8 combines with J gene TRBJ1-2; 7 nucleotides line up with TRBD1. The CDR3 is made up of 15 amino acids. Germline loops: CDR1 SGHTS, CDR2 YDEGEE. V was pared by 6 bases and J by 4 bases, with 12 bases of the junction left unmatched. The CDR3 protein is CASIEEGGPVYGYTF. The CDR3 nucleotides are TGTGCCAGCATCGAGGAAGGGGGCCCGGTCTATGGCTACACCTTC. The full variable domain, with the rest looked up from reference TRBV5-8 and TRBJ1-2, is EAGVTQSPTHLIKTRGQQATLRCSPISGHTSVYWYQQALGLGLQFLLWYDEGEERNRGNFPPRFSGRQFPNYSSELNVNALELEDSALYLCASIEEGGPVYGYTFGSGTRLTVV.

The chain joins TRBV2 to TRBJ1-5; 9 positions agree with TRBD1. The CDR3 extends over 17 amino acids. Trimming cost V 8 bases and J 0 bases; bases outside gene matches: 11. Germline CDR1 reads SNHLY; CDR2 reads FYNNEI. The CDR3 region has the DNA TGTGCCAGCGGCCGGACAGGGGAAATCTATAGCAATCAGCCCCAGCATTTT. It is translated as CASGRTGEIYSNQPQHF.

CDR3 coding DNA: TGTGCCAGCAGTTACTCCGAGGGATTTGGCTACACCTTC. Its protein product is CASSYSEGFGYTF. The chain joins TRBV6-5 to TRBJ1-2, with no clear D. CDR1 and CDR2 (germline): MNHEY, SVGAGI. CDR3 size: 13 residues. Trimming left V 0 bases short and J 7 bases short, with 9 bases between.

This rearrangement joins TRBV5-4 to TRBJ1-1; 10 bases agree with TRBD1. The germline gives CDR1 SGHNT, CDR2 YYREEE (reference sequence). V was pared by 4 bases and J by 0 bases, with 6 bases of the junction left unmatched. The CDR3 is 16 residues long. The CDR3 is CASSLGQGVMNTEAFF. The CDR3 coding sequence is TGTGCCAGCAGCCTCGGACAGGGGGTTATGAACACTGAAGCTTTCTTT.

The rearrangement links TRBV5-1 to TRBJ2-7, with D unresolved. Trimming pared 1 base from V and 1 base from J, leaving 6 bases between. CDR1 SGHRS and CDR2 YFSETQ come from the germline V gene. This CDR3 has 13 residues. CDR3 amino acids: CASSLTESYEQYF. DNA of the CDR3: TGCGCCAGCAGCTTGACAGAGTCCTACGAGCAGTACTTC.

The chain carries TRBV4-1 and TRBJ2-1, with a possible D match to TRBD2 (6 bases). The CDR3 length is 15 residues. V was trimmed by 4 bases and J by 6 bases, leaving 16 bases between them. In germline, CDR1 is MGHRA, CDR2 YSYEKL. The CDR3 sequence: CASSLYTSEGNEQFF. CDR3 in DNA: TGCGCCAGCAGCCTCTATACGTCGGAGGGCAATGAGCAGTTCTTC.

The CDR3 DNA sequence: TGTGCCAGCAGTGCTGGACAGGGGGACGCTTGGACTGAAGCTTTCTTT. It encodes CASSAGQGDAWTEAFF. The chain recombines TRBV25-1 with TRBJ1-1; TRBD1 matches at 10 bases. V was pared by 4 bases and J by 5 bases, with 10 bases of the junction left unmatched. CDR1 MGHDK and CDR2 SYGVNS come from the germline V gene. The CDR3 runs 16 residues.

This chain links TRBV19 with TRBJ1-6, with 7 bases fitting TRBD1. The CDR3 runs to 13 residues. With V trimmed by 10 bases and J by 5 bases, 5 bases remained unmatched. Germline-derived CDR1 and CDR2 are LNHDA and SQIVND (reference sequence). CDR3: CATTGENNSPLHF. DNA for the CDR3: TGTGCCACAACAGGGGAAAATAATTCACCCCTCCACTTT.

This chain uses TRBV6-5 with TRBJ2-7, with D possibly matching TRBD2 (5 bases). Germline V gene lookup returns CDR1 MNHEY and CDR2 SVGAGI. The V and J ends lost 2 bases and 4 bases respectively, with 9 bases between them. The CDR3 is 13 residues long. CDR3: CASSYEGSYEQYF. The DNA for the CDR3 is TGTGCCAGCAGTTACGAGGGTTCTTACGAGCAGTACTTC.

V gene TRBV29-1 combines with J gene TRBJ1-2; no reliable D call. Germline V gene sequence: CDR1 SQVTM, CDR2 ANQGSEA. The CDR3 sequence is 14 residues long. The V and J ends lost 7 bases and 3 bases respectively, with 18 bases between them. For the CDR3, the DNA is TGCAGCGCAGACCCCCCAGGCCTCGACTATGGCTACACCTTC. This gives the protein CSADPPGLDYGYTF.

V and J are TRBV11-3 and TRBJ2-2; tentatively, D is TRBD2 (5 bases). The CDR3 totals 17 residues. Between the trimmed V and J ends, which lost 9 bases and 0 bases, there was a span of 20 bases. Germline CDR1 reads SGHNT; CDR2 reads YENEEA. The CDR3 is CASSPEGVEPNTGELFF. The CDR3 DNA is TGTGCCAGTAGCCCAGAGGGTGTGGAACCGAACACCGGGGAGCTGTTTTTT.

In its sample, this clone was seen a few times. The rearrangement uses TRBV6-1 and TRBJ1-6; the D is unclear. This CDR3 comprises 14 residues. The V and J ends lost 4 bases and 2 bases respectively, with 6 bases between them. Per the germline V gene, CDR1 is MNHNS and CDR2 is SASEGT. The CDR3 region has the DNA TGTGCCAGCAGTGTGACTGCCTATAATTCACCCCTCCACTTT. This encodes CASSVTAYNSPLHF.

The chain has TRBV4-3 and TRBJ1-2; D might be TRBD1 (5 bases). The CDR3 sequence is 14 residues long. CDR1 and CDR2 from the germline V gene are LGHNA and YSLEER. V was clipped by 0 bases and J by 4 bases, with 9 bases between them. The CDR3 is CASSQDMGGYGYTF. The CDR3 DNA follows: TGCGCCAGCAGCCAAGATATGGGGGGCTATGGCTACACCTTC.

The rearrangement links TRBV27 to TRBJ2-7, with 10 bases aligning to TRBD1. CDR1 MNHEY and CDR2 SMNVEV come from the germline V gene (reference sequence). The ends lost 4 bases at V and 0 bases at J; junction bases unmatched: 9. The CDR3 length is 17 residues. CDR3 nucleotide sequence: TGTGCCAGCAGTTCCGGGTTGACAGGGGGCTTCTCCTACGAGCAGTACTTC. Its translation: CASSSGLTGGFSYEQYF.

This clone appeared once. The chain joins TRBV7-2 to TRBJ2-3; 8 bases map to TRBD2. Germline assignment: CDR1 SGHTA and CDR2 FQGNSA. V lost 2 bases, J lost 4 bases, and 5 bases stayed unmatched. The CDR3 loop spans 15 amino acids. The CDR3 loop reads CASSLNGGAADTQYF. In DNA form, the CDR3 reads TGTGCCAGCAGCTTAAACGGGGGGGCCGCAGATACGCAGTATTTT. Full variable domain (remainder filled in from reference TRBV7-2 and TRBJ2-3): GAGVSQSPSNKVTEKGKDVELRCDPISGHTALYWYRQSLGQGLEFLIYFQGNSAPDKSGLPSDRFSAERTGGSVSTLTIQRTQQEDSAVYLCASSLNGGAADTQYFGPGTRLTVL.

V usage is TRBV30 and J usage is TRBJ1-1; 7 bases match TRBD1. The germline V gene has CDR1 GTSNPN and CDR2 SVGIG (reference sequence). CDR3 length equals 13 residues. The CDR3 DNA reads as TGTGCGAGAACGGAGGGGGCCAACACTGGGGCTTTCTTT. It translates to CARTEGANTGAFF.

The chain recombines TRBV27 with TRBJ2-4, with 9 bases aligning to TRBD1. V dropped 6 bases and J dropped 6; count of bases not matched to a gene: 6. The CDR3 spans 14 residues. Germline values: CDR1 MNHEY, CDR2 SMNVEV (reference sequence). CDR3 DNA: TGTGCCAGCAGCTTCCGGGACAGGGTAAACATTCAGTACTTC. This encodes CASSFRDRVNIQYF.

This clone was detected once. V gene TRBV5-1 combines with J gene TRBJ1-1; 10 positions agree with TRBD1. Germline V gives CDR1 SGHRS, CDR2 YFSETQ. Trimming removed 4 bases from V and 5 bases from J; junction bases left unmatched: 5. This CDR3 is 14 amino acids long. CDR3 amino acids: CASSAGQGGTEAFF. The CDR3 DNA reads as TGCGCCAGCAGCGCCGGACAGGGGGGAACTGAAGCTTTCTTT.

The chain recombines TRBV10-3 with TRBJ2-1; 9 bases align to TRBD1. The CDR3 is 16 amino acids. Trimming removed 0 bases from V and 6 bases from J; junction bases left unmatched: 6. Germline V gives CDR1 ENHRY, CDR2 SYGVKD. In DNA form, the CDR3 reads TGTGCCATCAGTGAGTCCGCGGGACAGGGTTTCAATGAGCAGTTCTTC. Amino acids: CAISESAGQGFNEQFF.

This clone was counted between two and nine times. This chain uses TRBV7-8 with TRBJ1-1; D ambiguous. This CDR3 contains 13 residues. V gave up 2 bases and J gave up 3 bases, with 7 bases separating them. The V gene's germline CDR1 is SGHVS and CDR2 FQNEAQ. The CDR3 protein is CASSLSAYTEAFF. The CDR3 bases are TGTGCCAGCAGCTTATCCGCGTACACTGAAGCTTTCTTT.

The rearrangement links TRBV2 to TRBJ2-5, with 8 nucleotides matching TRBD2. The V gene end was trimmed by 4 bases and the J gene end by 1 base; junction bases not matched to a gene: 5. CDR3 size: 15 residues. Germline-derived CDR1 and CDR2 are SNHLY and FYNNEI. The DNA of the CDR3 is TGTGCCAGCAGTGGCGGACTAGCCGCCCAAGAGACCCAGTACTTC. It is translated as CASSGGLAAQETQYF.